The 30 T cell receptor beta chains below all came from one sample that was sequenced in a study of blood T cell repertoires in COVID-19. Sequencing was performed with immunoSEQ multiplex PCR; in TCRdb, only in-frame clones are kept and a portion is missing. The data show around 250,000 clones, roughly 85% seen once. Sequencing input: peripheral blood. The receptors stem from a man younger than 45 who had recovered from COVID-19.

This clone was seen more than once but under ten times. The V and J genes are TRBV10-3 and TRBJ2-2; D gene unclear. Trimming took off 3 bases at V and 6 bases at J, with 11 bases between the two ends. Germline CDR1 reads ENHRY; CDR2 reads SYGVKD. CDR3 length equals 14 residues. The CDR3 bases are TGTGCCATCAGTGAAGATGGAGAAGCCGGGGAGCTGTTTTTT. This sequence encodes CAISEDGEAGELFF.

The chain joins TRBV9 to TRBJ1-1; D is undetermined. CDR1 and CDR2 (germline): SGDLS, YYNGEE. The CDR3 totals 14 residues. The V end was cut by 0 bases, the J end by 0 bases, with 6 bases between. CDR3 sequence reads: CASSVVGLNTEAFF. The CDR3 nucleotides read TGTGCCAGCAGCGTAGTCGGGTTGAACACTGAAGCTTTCTTT.

The chain uses TRBV30 and TRBJ1-3; maybe TRBD1 (5 bases). V was cut by 4 bases and J by 1 base, with 8 bases left in between. CDR3 size: 13 residues. CDR1 is GTSNPN, CDR2 SVGIG, per germline (reference sequence). The CDR3: CAWTGLSGNTIYF. The CDR3 DNA is TGTGCCTGGACGGGACTTTCTGGAAACACCATATATTTT.

The V call is TRBV10-1, the J call TRBJ2-1; weak D call: TRBD1 (6 bases). There are 13 residues in the CDR3. V was trimmed by 4 bases and J by 14 bases, leaving 18 bases between them. The V gene's germline CDR1 is WNHNN and CDR2 SYGVQD (reference sequence). CDR3 in DNA: TGCGCCAGCAGTGCTGGACAGACCGAGAAGGAGTTCTTC. Encoded protein: CASSAGQTEKEFF.

This clone was recorded a few times. The rearrangement joins TRBV6-5 to TRBJ1-1; D ambiguous. This CDR3 has 16 amino acids. The V gene's germline CDR1 is MNHEY and CDR2 SVGAGI. V lost 0 bases and J lost 0, with 11 bases in between. The CDR3, as DNA: TGTGCCAGCAGTTACTCGAACAGTTACATGAACACTGAAGCTTTCTTT. Protein: CASSYSNSYMNTEAFF.

This clone was detected a few times. The V and J genes are TRBV3-1 (or the pseudogene TRBV3-2) and TRBJ1-4; 9 bases align to TRBD1. J was trimmed by 5 bases and V by 7 bases; bases with no gene match: 2. Germline V gene data show CDR1 as LGHDT and CDR2 as YNNKEL (reference sequence). CDR3 size: 13 residues. In nucleotides, the CDR3 is TGTGCCAGCATCGGGACAGGGAATGAAAAACTGTTTTTT. Translating it yields CASIGTGNEKLFF.

The chain is built from TRBV7-9 and TRBJ1-4, with a possible D match to TRBD1 (5 bases). Germline V gives CDR1 SEHNR, CDR2 FQNEAQ (reference sequence). This CDR3 has 14 residues. Trimming stripped 9 bases from V and 3 bases from J, with 14 bases between. DNA of the CDR3: TGTGCCAGTAAAGTGGGGCCGTCTAATGAAAAACTGTTTTTT. It translates to CASKVGPSNEKLFF.

A few counts support this clone. The chain uses TRBV6-5 and TRBJ2-7, with D perhaps matching TRBD1 (6 bases). The V end lost 3 bases, the J end lost 2 bases, and 17 bases lay between the germline ends. This CDR3 spans 16 amino acids. CDR1 MNHEY and CDR2 SVGAGI come from the germline V gene. The CDR3 nucleotides are TGTGCCAGCAGTTATCCTCGAGGCAGGGGCACCTACGAGCAGTACTTC. It translates to CASSYPRGRGTYEQYF.

This clone was recorded once. The chain has TRBV10-2 and TRBJ1-4, with 8 bases matching TRBD1. This CDR3 is 14 amino acids long. With V trimmed by 5 bases and J by 8 bases, 7 bases remained unmatched. Germline lookup yields CDR1 WSHSY and CDR2 SAAADI. The CDR3 loop reads CASSLDRGGEKLFF. CDR3 nucleotides: TGCGCCAGCAGTCTCGACAGGGGCGGAGAAAAACTGTTTTTT.

This clone was counted only a few times. The V and J genes are TRBV5-1 and TRBJ2-7; 11 nucleotides line up with TRBD2. CDR3 length equals 13 residues. V was clipped by 7 bases and J by 2 bases; unmatched bases: 2. Germline CDR1 is SGHRS and CDR2 is YFSETQ. The CDR3 sequence: CASGTSGPYEQYF. DNA for the CDR3: TGCGCCAGCGGGACTAGCGGTCCCTACGAGCAGTACTTC.

J is TRBJ2-1 and V is TRBV14; no definite D call. Germline-derived CDR1 and CDR2 are SGHDN and FVKESK. V lost 6 bases to trimming and J lost 4 bases, with 7 bases between them. The CDR3 totals 12 residues. The CDR3 DNA follows: TGTGCCAGCAGTTTGCGGTACAATGAGCAGTTCTTC. Its protein is CASSLRYNEQFF.

This chain uses TRBV6-6 with TRBJ2-7; 9 nucleotides match TRBD1. Trimming at V came to 8 bases and at J to 2 bases, leaving 4 bases not matched to a gene. The CDR3 is made up of 13 amino acids. Germline values: CDR1 MNHNY, CDR2 SVGAGI (reference sequence). The CDR3 sequence: CASRDRATYEQYF. In nucleotides, the CDR3 is TGTGCCAGCCGGGACAGGGCTACCTACGAGCAGTACTTC.

The chain is built from TRBV9 and TRBJ1-1, with TRBD1 identical over 8 bases. The V segment lost 4 bases and the J segment 1 base; nucleotides outside the gene matches: 15. This CDR3 contains 18 residues. The V gene's germline CDR1 is SGDLS and CDR2 YYNGEE. In nucleotides, the CDR3 is TGTGCCAGCAGCAACCAGGACAGGGTATTGGTAGGGAACACTGAAGCTTTCTTT. Amino acids: CASSNQDRVLVGNTEAFF.

The rearrangement joins TRBV10-3 to TRBJ2-4; unclear D gene. This CDR3 is 17 amino acids long. V dropped 3 bases and J dropped 0 bases, with 15 bases sitting between them. CDR1 and CDR2 (germline): ENHRY, SYGVKD. CDR3 coding DNA: TGTGCCATCAGTGAATTCTTAGAGAATCTAGCCAAAAACATTCAGTACTTC. Translating it yields CAISEFLENLAKNIQYF.

V usage is TRBV19 and J usage is TRBJ1-2; 7 bases are a match to TRBD1. CDR3 length: 14 amino acids. CDR1 LNHDA and CDR2 SQIVND come from the germline V gene (reference sequence). V shed 3 bases, J shed 2 bases, and the junction held 3 bases outside the gene matches. The CDR3 spells CASSIDRVNYGYTF. DNA of the CDR3: TGTGCCAGTAGTATTGACAGGGTGAACTATGGCTACACCTTC. Full variable domain (missing parts from reference TRBV19 and TRBJ1-2): DGGITQSPKYLFRKEGQNVTLSCEQNLNHDAMYWYRQDPGQGLRLIYYSQIVNDFQKGDIAEGYSVSREKKESFPLTVTSAQKNPTAFYLCASSIDRVNYGYTFGSGTRLTVV.

The chain couples TRBV2 to TRBJ1-4, with 9 bases fitting TRBD1. This CDR3 region has 11 residues. The V gene end was trimmed by 6 bases and the J gene end by 16 bases; junction bases not matched to a gene: 6. Germline lookup yields CDR1 SNHLY and CDR2 FYNNEI. The CDR3 loop is CASSPGQGPFF. The CDR3 DNA reads TGTGCCAGCAGCCCGGGACAGGGCCCGTTTTTT.

This chain joins TRBV19 and TRBJ2-1; 8 nucleotides align to TRBD2. The germline V gene encodes CDR1 LNHDA and CDR2 SQIVND (reference sequence). V was pared by 5 bases and J by 7 bases, with 1 base of the junction left unmatched. This CDR3 is built from 12 residues. The CDR3 coding sequence is TGTGCCAGTAGTGTAGCGGGAAATGAGCAGTTCTTC. This sequence encodes CASSVAGNEQFF.

This sequence joins TRBV11-2 and TRBJ2-5; a weak D match, TRBD2 (5 bases). The germline V gene has CDR1 SGHAT and CDR2 FQNNGV. This CDR3 comprises 14 residues. V lost 1 base to trimming and J lost 3 bases, with 9 bases between them. CDR3 DNA sequence: TGTGCCAGCAGCTTAGTCCCCGGGAAAGAGACCCAGTACTTC. This codes for CASSLVPGKETQYF.

The rearrangement links TRBV3-1 (or the pseudogene TRBV3-2) to TRBJ1-1; possible D gene TRBD1, 6 bases. Trimming removed 3 bases from V and 1 base from J, with 12 bases in between. Germline V gene sequence: CDR1 LGHDT, CDR2 YNNKEL (reference sequence). This CDR3 is built from 15 residues. The CDR3 bases are TGTGCCAGCAGCCATCCGAGGGGGGGGAACACTGAAGCTTTCTTT. It yields the protein CASSHPRGGNTEAFF.

The chain employs TRBV10-3 and TRBJ1-2, with D possibly matching TRBD1 (6 bases). CDR3 length equals 17 residues. The germline gives CDR1 ENHRY, CDR2 SYGVKD. V gave up 11 bases and J gave up 2 bases, with 27 bases separating them. CDR3 DNA: TGTGCCTTACAGTCGACGCAGGGGCGCCCTGAGAACTATGGCTACACCTTC. It codes for CALQSTQGRPENYGYTF.

The chain links TRBV6-2 or TRBV6-3 to TRBJ2-4, with 11 bases matching TRBD2. In germline, CDR1 is MNHEY, CDR2 SVGEGT. V gave up 6 bases and J gave up 6 bases; unmatched junction bases: 16. This CDR3 region has 18 residues. In DNA, the CDR3 is TGTGCCAGCAGCCAGCCCACTAGCGGGGGCCGCCGCGGAAACATTCAGTACTTC. This codes for CASSQPTSGGRRGNIQYF.

The rearrangement uses TRBV5-1 and TRBJ2-5; tentative D call: TRBD2 (6 bases). This CDR3 spans 15 amino acids. V lost 4 bases and J 2 bases, leaving 15 bases between the germline ends. CDR1 and CDR2 (germline): SGHRS, YFSETQ. Here the CDR3 reads CASSGRAGLQETQYF. The CDR3 DNA reads TGCGCCAGCAGCGGTCGGGCGGGATTGCAAGAGACCCAGTACTTC.

The chain recombines TRBV7-2 with TRBJ2-5, with D perhaps TRBD2 (6 bases). The ends were cut back, 1 base at V and 7 bases at J, with 19 bases in the middle. The CDR3 is 16 residues long. Germline lookup yields CDR1 SGHTA and CDR2 FQGNSA. DNA for the CDR3: TGTGCCAGCAGCTTAGTGAGGGTGCTAGTGGGGGGGACCCAGTACTTC. Its translation is CASSLVRVLVGGTQYF.

This sequence joins TRBV4-3 and TRBJ2-2; 8 bases line up with TRBD2. The CDR3 is 17 residues long. Germline V lookup: CDR1 LGHNA, CDR2 YSLEER. J was trimmed by 2 bases and V by 1 base; bases with no gene match: 6. The CDR3 bases are TGCGCCAGCAGCCAAGTAGGACGGGGGGGAAACACCGGGGAGCTGTTTTTT. It codes for CASSQVGRGGNTGELFF.

The chain recombines TRBV11-3 with TRBJ1-1, with TRBD1 as a possible D gene (5 bases). Germline V lookup: CDR1 SGHNT, CDR2 YENEEA. Trimming cost V 3 bases and J 3 bases, with 11 bases left between them. This CDR3 spans 14 amino acids. The CDR3 nucleotides are TGTGCCAGCAGCTTTAGGGGAGGGTACACTGAAGCTTTCTTT. Its protein is CASSFRGGYTEAFF. Using reference TRBV11-3 and TRBJ1-1 for the parts outside the CDR3, the full variable domain is EAGVVQSPRYKIIEKKQPVAFWCNPISGHNTLYWYLQNLGQGPELLIRYENEEAVDDSQLPKDRFSAERLKGVDSTLKIQPAELGDSAVYLCASSFRGGYTEAFFGQGTRLTVV.

The V call is TRBV4-3, the J call TRBJ1-2; TRBD1 is a possible D gene (5 bases). The CDR3 totals 14 residues. V lost 1 base, J lost 7 bases, and 13 bases lay in between. Germline V gene sequence: CDR1 LGHNA, CDR2 YSLEER. The CDR3 nucleotides are TGCGCCAGCAGCCAAGGGAACGGGGGTTCTGGCTACACCTTC. This codes for CASSQGNGGSGYTF.

The CDR3 DNA reads as TGTGCCAGCACCCCGGTCCGGGACAGCGAGCAGTACTTC. Translation gives CASTPVRDSEQYF. The chain is built from TRBV12-3 or TRBV12-4 and TRBJ2-7; 7 positions match TRBD1. This CDR3 has 13 amino acids. The V and J ends lost 7 bases and 6 bases, in that order; junction bases with no gene match: 9.

The chain recombines TRBV29-1 with TRBJ1-2; D perhaps matches TRBD1 (6 bases). The V gene's germline CDR1 is SQVTM and CDR2 ANQGSEA. There are 14 residues in the CDR3. The CDR3 DNA sequence: TGCGGAGTGGGGGCAGGGAACCCCAACTATGGCTACACCTTC. Its protein product is CGVGAGNPNYGYTF. The whole variable domain, filled in from reference TRBV29-1 and TRBJ1-2, reads SAVISQKPSRDICQRGTSLTIQCQVDSQVTMMFWYRQQPGQSLTLIATANQGSEATYESGFVIDKFPISRPNLTFSTLTVSNMSPEDSSIYLCGVGAGNPNYGYTFGSGTRLTVV.

This clone was detected a few times. The chain employs TRBV2 and TRBJ2-2; 8 bases line up with TRBD1. Unmatched junction bases numbered 2, after V lost 5 bases and J lost 3 bases. The germline gives CDR1 SNHLY, CDR2 FYNNEI. There are 14 residues in the CDR3. The CDR3 loop reads CASSWTGHTGELFF. CDR3 nucleotide sequence: TGTGCCAGCAGTTGGACAGGGCACACCGGGGAGCTGTTTTTT.

The chain has TRBV10-2 and TRBJ1-1; D might be TRBD1 (6 bases). Trimming pared 3 bases from V and 4 bases from J, leaving 18 bases between. This CDR3 spans 16 amino acids. Germline CDR1 WSHSY, CDR2 SAAADI. The CDR3 spells CASSDPRGGGTTEAFF. CDR3 coding DNA: TGCGCCAGCAGTGACCCTAGGGGGGGTGGGACCACTGAAGCTTTCTTT.